Below, 7 T cell receptor beta chains from the same sample are listed, as sequenced in a study of blood T cells in healthy people across ages. Primers used in a second PCR of about 6 to 11 cycles were a sample-barcoded 5' primer and a J-beta primer mix. MiXCR, run by TCRdb on the 5' RACE reads, gives a single entry per CDR3 protein. The sample carries about 570,000 distinct CDR3 sequences, roughly a quarter recorded once. The sample also formed part of further work on T cells of mothers and their children.

The material sequenced was blood. These receptor sequences come from a boy aged 2 to 9 in good health.

In the case of this clonotype: An end of the junction does not agree with germline; a read error may underlie this. The chain combines TRBV11-2 with TRBJ2-1; 7 nucleotides line up with TRBD1. Germline V gene sequence: CDR1 SGHAT, CDR2 FQNNGV. The CDR3 has 13 residues. The CDR3 reads CTSSLSRGNEQFF. CDR3 sequence (DNA): TGTACCAGCAGCTTAAGCAGGGGGAATGAGCAGTTCTTC.

This rearrangement joins TRBV29-1 to TRBJ2-1; D gene unclear. Germline CDR1 reads SQVTM; CDR2 reads ANQGSEA. There are 15 residues in the CDR3. The germline V and J ends were trimmed by 3 bases and 2 bases, with 14 bases remaining between them. Written as DNA, the CDR3 is TGCAGCGTTGATCCGTCGAAGGGCCCCTACAATGAGCAGTTCTTC. Protein: CSVDPSKGPYNEQFF.

This clonotype was counted ten times or more. The chain recombines TRBV29-1 with TRBJ1-1; 10 bases match TRBD1. The germline CDR1 and CDR2 sequences are SQVTM and ANQGSEA. The J segment lost 6 bases and the V segment lost 7 bases, leaving 8 bases of the junction unmatched. This CDR3 is 13 amino acids long. CDR3 in DNA: TGCAGCGGACGAGGACAGGGGGGAGCTGAAGCTTTCTTT. Translation: CSGRGQGGAEAFF.

The chain joins TRBV7-6 to TRBJ2-1; 7 bases fit TRBD2. CDR1 is SGHVS and CDR2 is FNYEAQ in the germline V gene. The CDR3 covers 14 residues. With V trimmed by 8 bases and J by 10 bases, 14 bases remained unmatched. The DNA for the CDR3 is TGTGCCAGCTCAAATAGGGAGGGCCGGAGGGAGCAGTTCTTC. It codes for CASSNREGRREQFF.

The rearrangement joins TRBV2 to TRBJ1-4; D is unclear. CDR1 is SNHLY and CDR2 is FYNNEI in the germline V gene. Trimming pared 4 bases from V and 7 bases from J, leaving 10 bases between. CDR3 size: 13 residues. This chain's CDR3 is CASSANMGEKLFF. In nucleotides, the CDR3 is TGTGCCAGCAGTGCTAATATGGGTGAAAAACTGTTTTTT.

This clonotype was seen a few times. V is TRBV7-2 and J is TRBJ2-1; no definite D call. V was clipped by 5 bases and J by 6 bases, with 14 bases between them. The germline V gene encodes CDR1 SGHTA and CDR2 FQGNSA. The CDR3 spans 14 residues. This CDR3 reads CASSPSVRSNEQFF. The DNA of the CDR3 is TGTGCCAGCAGCCCCTCCGTTCGCAGCAATGAGCAGTTCTTC.

V and J are TRBV2 and TRBJ2-7; D is tentatively TRBD1 or TRBD2 (5 bases each). CDR3 length: 15 amino acids. Trimming shortened V by 7 bases and J by 6 bases, and 22 bases separated the two germline ends. Germline CDR1 SNHLY, CDR2 FYNNEI. The CDR3 is CASKALVGRLGEQYF. CDR3 DNA: TGTGCCAGCAAGGCATTAGTGGGACGCTTAGGCGAGCAGTACTTC. Using reference TRBV2 and TRBJ2-7 for the parts outside the CDR3, the full variable domain is EPEVTQTPSHQVTQMGQEVILRCVPISNHLYFYWYRQILGQKVEFLVSFYNNEISEKSEIFDDQFSVERPDGSNFTLKIRSTKLEDSAMYFCASKALVGRLGEQYFGPGTRLTVT.